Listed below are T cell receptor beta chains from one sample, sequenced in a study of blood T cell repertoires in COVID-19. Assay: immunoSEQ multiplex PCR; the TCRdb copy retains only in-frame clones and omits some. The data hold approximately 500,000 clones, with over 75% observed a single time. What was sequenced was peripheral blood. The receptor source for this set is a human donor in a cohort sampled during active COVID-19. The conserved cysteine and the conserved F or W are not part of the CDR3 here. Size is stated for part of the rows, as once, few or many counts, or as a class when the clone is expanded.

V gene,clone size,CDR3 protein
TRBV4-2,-,ASSPGTSEKTQY
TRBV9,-,ASSVDQGAGNEQF
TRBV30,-,AWRTSGTDTQY
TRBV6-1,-,ASSEAMAGGQNYGYT
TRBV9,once,ASSVGPEAVYGYT
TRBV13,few,ASSLAVSSYEQY
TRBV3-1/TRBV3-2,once,ASSQVPLFYEQY
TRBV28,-,ASSRLAGSQSYEQY
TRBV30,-,AWSLSSGSLSNEQF
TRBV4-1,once,ASSHGQGRGYT
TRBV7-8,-,ASSLTGTGNTIY
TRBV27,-,ASSTDRFLTEAF
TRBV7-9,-,ASSLGLPGQGRYGYT
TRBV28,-,ASSGQGAAAKNIQY
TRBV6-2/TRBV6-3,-,ASSYGTNHNEQF
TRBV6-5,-,ASSYSAGGYGYT
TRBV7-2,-,ASSLDLSSGGTDTQY
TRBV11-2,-,ASSSTSPGVEQF
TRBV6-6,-,ASRDRGRTNEKLF
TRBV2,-,ASSEAAMGQKYNEQF
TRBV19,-,ASSPEGATNEKLF
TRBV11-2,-,ASSLSGRAYEQY
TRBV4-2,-,ASSQPTAGNTIY
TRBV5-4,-,ASSKDRLLTEAF
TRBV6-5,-,ASSYSFGQFDYGYT
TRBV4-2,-,ASSLAEGPNSPLH
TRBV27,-,ASRRVSDEQF
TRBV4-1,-,ASSQDGTSGRVLYNEQF
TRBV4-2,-,ASSQDNSGGHT
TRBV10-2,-,ASSETGNTEAF
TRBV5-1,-,ASSREDLNTEAF
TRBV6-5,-,ASTLGGEQF
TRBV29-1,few,SVETGDRNEQF
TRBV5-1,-,ASSETSGTDTQY
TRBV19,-,ASSINPGINNSPLH
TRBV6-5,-,ASSKTGVSEAF
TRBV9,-,ASSVAGEGTYTEAF
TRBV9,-,ASSEGLDRPPPLH
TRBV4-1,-,ASSQDSYRETEAF
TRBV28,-,ASSEQGLGYT
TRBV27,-,ASSLGAVQEAF
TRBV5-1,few,ASSSTSRDRGRDGANVLT
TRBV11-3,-,ASSLATPGYHEQY
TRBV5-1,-,ASSREGTEAF
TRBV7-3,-,ASSAMGVTDTQY
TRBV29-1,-,SVEGSGKNTEAF
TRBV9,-,ASSAPQGSYGYT
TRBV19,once,ASSIPPTSGRGETQY
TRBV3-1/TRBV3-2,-,ASSQDLGTTISYEQY
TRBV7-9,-,ASSPGTGAYGYT
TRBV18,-,ASSEDSSVVGYT
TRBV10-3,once,AISPFQMNTGELF
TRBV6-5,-,ASSTGHEQY
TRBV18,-,ASSPPDSQVDEQF
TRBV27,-,ASSLSRRPTDTQY